A single sample gave rise to the 6 T cell receptor beta chains below, sequenced in a study of early T cells in non-severe SARS-CoV-2 infection. From the 5' RACE reads, TCRdb called clonotypes with MiXCR, one entry per CDR3 protein. The data contain some 87,000 distinct CDR3 sequences, roughly 15% of them seen just once; the ten biggest clones take up about 1.5%. The material sequenced was whole blood. These TCRs come from an adult who was a healthcare worker with PCR-confirmed SARS-CoV-2 infection or an uninfected control (not recorded which).

This clonotype has ten or more counts. The rearrangement uses TRBV11-2 and TRBJ2-1; 7 nucleotides line up with TRBD2. V shed 3 bases, J shed 0 bases, and the junction held 2 bases outside the gene matches. Germline V gives CDR1 SGHAT, CDR2 FQNNGV. The CDR3 loop spans 15 amino acids. CDR3 coding DNA: TGTGCCAGCAGCTTTCGGGGGGACTCCTACAATGAGCAGTTCTTC. Translated: CASSFRGDSYNEQFF.

The table lists this clonotype with many counts. This sequence joins TRBV19 and TRBJ2-3; D might be TRBD1 (6 bases). The CDR3 consists of 13 residues. Looked up from germline, CDR1 is LNHDA and CDR2 is SQIVND (reference sequence). Deletions cut 7 bases from V and 3 bases from J, with 11 bases between. In DNA form, the CDR3 reads TGTGCCAGTACCGGGACAATGACAGATACGCAGTATTTT. Translating it yields CASTGTMTDTQYF. The full variable domain, in which reference TRBV19 and TRBJ2-3 provide the parts outside the CDR3, is DGGITQSPKYLFRKEGQNVTLSCEQNLNHDAMYWYRQDPGQGLRLIYYSQIVNDFQKGDIAEGYSVSREKKESFPLTVTSAQKNPTAFYLCASTGTMTDTQYFGPGTRLTVL.

This clonotype occurred a few times. The J gene is TRBJ2-5, the V gene TRBV3-1; a possible D gene is TRBD2 (6 bases). Trimming removed 0 bases from V and 7 bases from J, with 9 bases in between. The CDR3 spans 13 residues. Germline lookup yields CDR1 LGHDT and CDR2 YNNKEL (reference sequence). The CDR3 region is CASSQDLGGTQYF. The CDR3 DNA reads as TGTGCCAGCAGCCAAGATCTGGGAGGGACCCAGTACTTC.

The chain links TRBV5-6 to TRBJ1-2; maybe TRBD1 (5 bases). Trimming took 0 bases from V and 3 from J, leaving 15 bases between them. Germline loops: CDR1 SGHDT, CDR2 YYEEEE. The CDR3 covers 16 residues. The CDR3 DNA follows: TGTGCCAGCAGCTTGGGGCCGCAGGGAAACTACTATGGCTACACCTTC. Translating gives CASSLGPQGNYYGYTF.

This clonotype appeared a few times. The CDR3 reads CASSLWIRDRGGSTNEKLFF. DNA for the CDR3: TGTGCCAGCAGCTTATGGATCCGGGACAGGGGAGGTTCAACTAATGAAAAACTGTTTTTT. V and J are TRBV7-2 and TRBJ1-4, with TRBD1 identical over 10 bases. Germline trimming cut 2 bases from V and 0 bases from J; bases unmatched to any gene: 12. The CDR3 sequence is 20 residues long. From germline, CDR1 is SGHTA and CDR2 FQGNSA. Complete variable domain (other parts from reference TRBV7-2 and TRBJ1-4): GAGVSQSPSNKVTEKGKDVELRCDPISGHTALYWYRQSLGQGLEFLIYFQGNSAPDKSGLPSDRFSAERTGGSVSTLTIQRTQQEDSAVYLCASSLWIRDRGGSTNEKLFFGSGTQLSVL.

Of note for this clonotype: This clone may be a read error of a much larger clone one base away. This is likely a read error, given that the CDR3 carries no conserved phenylalanine or tryptophan at its end. The chain carries TRBV3-1 and TRBJ1-2; D unclear. This CDR3 contains 14 residues. Germline loops: CDR1 LGHDT, CDR2 YNNKEL (reference sequence). V was clipped by 2 bases and J by 6 bases, with 13 bases between them. The CDR3 sequence is CASSQRMMGHGYTI. CDR3 coding DNA: TGTGCCAGCAGCCAAAGGATGATGGGTCATGGCTACACCATC.